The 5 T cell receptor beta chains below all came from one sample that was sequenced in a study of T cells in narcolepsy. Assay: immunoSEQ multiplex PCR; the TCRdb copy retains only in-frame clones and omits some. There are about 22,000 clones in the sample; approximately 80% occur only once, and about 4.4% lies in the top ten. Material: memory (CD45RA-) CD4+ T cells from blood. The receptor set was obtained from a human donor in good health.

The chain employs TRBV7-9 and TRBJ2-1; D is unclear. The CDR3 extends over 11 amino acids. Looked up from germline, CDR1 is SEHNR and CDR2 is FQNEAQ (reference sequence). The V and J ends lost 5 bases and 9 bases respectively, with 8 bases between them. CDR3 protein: CASSGESEQFF. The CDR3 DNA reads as TGTGCCAGCAGCGGAGAAAGTGAGCAGTTCTTC.

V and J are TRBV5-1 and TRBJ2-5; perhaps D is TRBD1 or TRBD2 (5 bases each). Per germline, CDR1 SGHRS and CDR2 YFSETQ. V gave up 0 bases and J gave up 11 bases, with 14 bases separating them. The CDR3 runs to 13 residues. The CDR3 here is CASSLELGEEQYF. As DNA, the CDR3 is TGCGCCAGCAGCTTGGAGTTGGGGGAAGAGCAGTACTTC.

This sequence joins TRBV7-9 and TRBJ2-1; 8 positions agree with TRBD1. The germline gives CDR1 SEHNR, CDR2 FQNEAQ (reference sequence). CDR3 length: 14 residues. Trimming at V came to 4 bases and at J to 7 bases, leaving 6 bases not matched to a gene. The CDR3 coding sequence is TGTGCCAGCAGCTCGCGGACAGGGCAGAATGAGCAGTTCTTC. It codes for CASSSRTGQNEQFF.

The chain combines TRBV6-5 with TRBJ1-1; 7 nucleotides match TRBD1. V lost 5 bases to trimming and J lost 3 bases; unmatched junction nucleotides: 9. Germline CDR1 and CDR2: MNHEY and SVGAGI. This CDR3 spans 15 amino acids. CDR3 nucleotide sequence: TGTGCCAGCAGTCTATTCGGACAGGCCGACACTGAAGCTTTCTTT. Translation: CASSLFGQADTEAFF.

The CDR3 here is CASSLGGGLNTQYF. The CDR3 nucleotides are TGTGCCAGCAGCTTAGGTGGGGGACTCAATACGCAGTATTTT. The V gene is TRBV11-3, the J gene TRBJ2-3, with D possibly matching TRBD2 (6 bases). CDR3 length equals 14 residues. Between the trimmed V and J ends, which lost 1 base and 7 bases, there was a span of 12 bases. Germline V gene lookup returns CDR1 SGHNT and CDR2 YENEEA.